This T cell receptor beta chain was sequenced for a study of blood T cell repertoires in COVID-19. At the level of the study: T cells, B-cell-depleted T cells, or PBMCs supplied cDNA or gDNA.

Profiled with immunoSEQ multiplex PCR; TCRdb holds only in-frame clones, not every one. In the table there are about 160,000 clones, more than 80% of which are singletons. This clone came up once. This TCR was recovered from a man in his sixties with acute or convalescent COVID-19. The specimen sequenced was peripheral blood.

The CDR3 reads CASRVGSGGTDTQYF. DNA of the CDR3: TGTGCCAGCAGGGTGGGTAGCGGGGGCACAGATACGCAGTATTTT. This rearrangement joins TRBV3-1 (or the pseudogene TRBV3-2) to TRBJ2-3; 8 nucleotides line up with TRBD2. V lost 6 bases, J lost 1 base, and 6 bases stayed unmatched. This CDR3 has 15 residues. Germline loops: CDR1 LGHDT, CDR2 YNNKEL (reference sequence).